The sequence of this TCR beta chain was determined in a study of control samples from healthy donors and cancer patients. The assay was immunoSEQ multiplex PCR, and TCRdb's table has in-frame clones only and misses some. The sample lists roughly 100,000 clones, roughly 92% seen once, with less than 3.5% in the top ten. This clone appeared a single time. The DNA is omitted, as the CDR3 cannot be located on it reliably, and the CDR3 follows TCRdb's listing. The CDR3 has 15 residues if both end residues are counted. The germline gives CDR1 MNHEY, CDR2 SVGEGT. Sequencing input: blood. The V call is TRBV6-2 or TRBV6-3, the J call TRBJ2-7; TRBD1, the table's D call, was not compared with the DNA. This clonotype was obtained from a human donor in good health. The donor label of this sample is uncertain. The CDR3 protein is CASSSSGQGAYEQYV.